The TCR beta chain under discussion was sequenced for a study of cytotoxic CD8 clonotypes in ibrutinib-treated CLL. As for the study in general: Patients: roughly ten relapsed/refractory, 15 treatment-naive, roughly 17 IGHV unmutated. A median 12 months of treatment, range 6 to 36, preceded the collection of response samples. Study results and limitations: Once treatment began, public clonotypes, which were uncommon, contracted or stayed stable. Baseline levels were approached again at progression, after clonality had risen at ibrutinib response.

As regards this clone: Its specificity is not known.

The germline V and J ends were trimmed by 3 bases and 7 bases, with 4 bases remaining between them. The CDR3 length is 12 residues. Germline V gene sequence: CDR1 MNHEY, CDR2 SMNVEV (reference sequence). The protocol was immunoSEQ multiplex PCR, while the TCRdb copy is restricted to in-frame clones and leaves out a portion. The sample has over 140,000 clones, around 80% seen once; the top ten hold 7.6%. The specimen comprised PBMCs, sampled after 36 months of ibrutinib treatment. V usage is TRBV27 and J usage is TRBJ1-6; no firm D call. The TCR sequence derives from a human donor with chronic lymphocytic leukemia. The CDR3 loop reads CASSFQNSPLHF. Written as DNA, the CDR3 is TGTGCCAGCAGTTTTCAGAATTCACCCCTCCACTTT.